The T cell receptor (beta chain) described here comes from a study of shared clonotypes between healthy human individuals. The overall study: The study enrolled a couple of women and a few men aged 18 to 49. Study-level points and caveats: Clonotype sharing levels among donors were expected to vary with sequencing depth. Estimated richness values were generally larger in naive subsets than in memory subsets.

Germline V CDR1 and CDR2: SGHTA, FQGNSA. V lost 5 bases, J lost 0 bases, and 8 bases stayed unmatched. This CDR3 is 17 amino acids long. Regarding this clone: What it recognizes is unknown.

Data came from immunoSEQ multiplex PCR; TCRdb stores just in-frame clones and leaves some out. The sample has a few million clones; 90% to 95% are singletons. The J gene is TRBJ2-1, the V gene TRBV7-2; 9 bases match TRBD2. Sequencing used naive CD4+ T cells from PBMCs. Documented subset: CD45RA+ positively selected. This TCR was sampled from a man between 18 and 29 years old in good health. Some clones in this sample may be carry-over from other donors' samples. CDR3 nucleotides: TGTGCCAGCAGCCCCGGGGGTAGCGGGAGCTCCTACAATGAGCAGTTCTTC. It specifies CASSPGGSGSSYNEQFF. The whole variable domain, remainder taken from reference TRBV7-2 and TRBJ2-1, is GAGVSQSPSNKVTEKGKDVELRCDPISGHTALYWYRQSLGQGLEFLIYFQGNSAPDKSGLPSDRFSAERTGGSVSTLTIQRTQQEDSAVYLCASSPGGSGSSYNEQFFGPGTRLTVL.